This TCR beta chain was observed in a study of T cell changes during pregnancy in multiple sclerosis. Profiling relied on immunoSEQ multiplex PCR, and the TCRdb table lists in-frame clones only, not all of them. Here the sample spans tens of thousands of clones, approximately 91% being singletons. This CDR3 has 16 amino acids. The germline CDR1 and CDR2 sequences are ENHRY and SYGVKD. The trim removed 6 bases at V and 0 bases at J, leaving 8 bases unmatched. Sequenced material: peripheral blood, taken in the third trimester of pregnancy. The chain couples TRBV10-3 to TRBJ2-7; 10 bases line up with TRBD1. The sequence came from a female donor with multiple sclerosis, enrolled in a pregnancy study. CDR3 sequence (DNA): TGTGCCATCAGAGTGGGGGGGACAGGGGACTCCTACGAGCAGTACTTC. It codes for CAIRVGGTGDSYEQYF.